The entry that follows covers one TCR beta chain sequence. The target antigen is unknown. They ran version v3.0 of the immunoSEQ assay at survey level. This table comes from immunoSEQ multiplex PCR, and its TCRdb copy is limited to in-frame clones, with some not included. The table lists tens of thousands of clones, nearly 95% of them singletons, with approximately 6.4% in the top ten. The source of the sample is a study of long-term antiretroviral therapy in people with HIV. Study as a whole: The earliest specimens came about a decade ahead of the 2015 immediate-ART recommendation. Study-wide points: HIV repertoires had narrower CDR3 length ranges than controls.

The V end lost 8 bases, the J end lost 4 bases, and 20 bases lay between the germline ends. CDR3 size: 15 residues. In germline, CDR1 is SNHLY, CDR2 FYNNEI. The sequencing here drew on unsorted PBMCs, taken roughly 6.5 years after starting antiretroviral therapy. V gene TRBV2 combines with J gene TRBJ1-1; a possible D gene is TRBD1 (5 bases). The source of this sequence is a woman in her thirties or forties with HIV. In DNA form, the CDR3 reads TGTGCCAGCCTCGGGGAGGACTCGAGGGGCACTGAAGCTTTCTTT. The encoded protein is CASLGEDSRGTEAFF.